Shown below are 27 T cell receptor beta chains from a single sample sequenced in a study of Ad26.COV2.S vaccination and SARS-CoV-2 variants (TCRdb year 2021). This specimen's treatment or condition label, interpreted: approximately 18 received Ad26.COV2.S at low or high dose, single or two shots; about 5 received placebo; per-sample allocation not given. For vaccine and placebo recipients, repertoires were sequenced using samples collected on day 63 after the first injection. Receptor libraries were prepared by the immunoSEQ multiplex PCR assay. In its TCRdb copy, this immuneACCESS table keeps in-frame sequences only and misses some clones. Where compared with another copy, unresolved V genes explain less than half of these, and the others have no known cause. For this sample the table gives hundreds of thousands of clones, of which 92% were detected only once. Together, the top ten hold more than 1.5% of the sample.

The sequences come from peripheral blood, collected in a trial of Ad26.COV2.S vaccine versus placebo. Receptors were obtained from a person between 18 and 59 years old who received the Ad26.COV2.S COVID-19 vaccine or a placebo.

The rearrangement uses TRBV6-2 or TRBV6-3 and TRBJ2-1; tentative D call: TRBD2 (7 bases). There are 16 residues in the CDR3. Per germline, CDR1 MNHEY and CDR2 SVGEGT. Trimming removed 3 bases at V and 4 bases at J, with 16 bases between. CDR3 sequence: CASSYSGGGLYNEQFF. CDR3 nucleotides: TGTGCCAGCAGTTATTCTGGGGGGGGGCTTTACAATGAGCAGTTCTTC.

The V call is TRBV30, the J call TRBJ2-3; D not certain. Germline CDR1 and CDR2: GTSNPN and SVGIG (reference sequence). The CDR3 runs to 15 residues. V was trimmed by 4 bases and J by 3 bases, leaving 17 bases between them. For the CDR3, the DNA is TGTGCCTGGACTGCCGTGGGCCATGGGACAGATACGCAGTATTTT. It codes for CAWTAVGHGTDTQYF.

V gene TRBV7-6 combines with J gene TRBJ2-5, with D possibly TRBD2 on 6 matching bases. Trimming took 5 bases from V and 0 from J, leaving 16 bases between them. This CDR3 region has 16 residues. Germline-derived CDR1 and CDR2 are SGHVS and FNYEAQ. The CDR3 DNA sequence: TGTGCCAGCAGCCTGCTAGCGAGGAAGAACCAAGAGACCCAGTACTTC. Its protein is CASSLLARKNQETQYF.

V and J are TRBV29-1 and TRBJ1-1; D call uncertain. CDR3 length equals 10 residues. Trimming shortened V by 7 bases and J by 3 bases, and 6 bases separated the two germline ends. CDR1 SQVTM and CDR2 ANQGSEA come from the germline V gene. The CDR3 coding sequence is TGCAGCGCCTATTACACTGAAGCTTTCTTT. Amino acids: CSAYYTEAFF.

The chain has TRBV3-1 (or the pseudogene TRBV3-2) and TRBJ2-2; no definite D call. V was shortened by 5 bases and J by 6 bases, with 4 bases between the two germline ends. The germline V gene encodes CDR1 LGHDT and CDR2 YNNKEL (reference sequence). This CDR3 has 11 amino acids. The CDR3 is CASSGSGELFF. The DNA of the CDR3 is TGTGCCAGCAGCGGTTCCGGGGAGCTGTTTTTT.

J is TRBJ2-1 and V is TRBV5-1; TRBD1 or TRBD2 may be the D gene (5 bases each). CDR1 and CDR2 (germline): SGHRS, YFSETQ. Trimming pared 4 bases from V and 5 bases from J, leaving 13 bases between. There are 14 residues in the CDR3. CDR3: CASSQGPTDNEQFF. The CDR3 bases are TGCGCCAGCAGCCAGGGACCGACGGACAATGAGCAGTTCTTC.

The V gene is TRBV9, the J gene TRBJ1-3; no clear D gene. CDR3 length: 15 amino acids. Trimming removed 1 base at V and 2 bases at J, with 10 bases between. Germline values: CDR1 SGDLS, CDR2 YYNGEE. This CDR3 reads CASSVSRVTGNTIYF. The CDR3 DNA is TGTGCCAGCAGCGTATCGAGGGTTACTGGAAACACCATATATTTT.

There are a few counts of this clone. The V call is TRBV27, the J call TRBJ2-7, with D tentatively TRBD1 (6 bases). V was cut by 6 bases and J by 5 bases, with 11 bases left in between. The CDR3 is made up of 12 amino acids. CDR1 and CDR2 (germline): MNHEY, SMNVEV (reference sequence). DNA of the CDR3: TGTGCCAGCAGCCAGGGGCGGGACGAGCAGTACTTC. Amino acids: CASSQGRDEQYF.

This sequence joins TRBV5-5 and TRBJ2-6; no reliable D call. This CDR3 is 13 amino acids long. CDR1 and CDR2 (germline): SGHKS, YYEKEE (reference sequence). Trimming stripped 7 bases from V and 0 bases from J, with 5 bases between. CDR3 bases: TGTGCCAGCCGCCTCTCTGGGGCCAACGTCCTGACTTTC. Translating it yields CASRLSGANVLTF. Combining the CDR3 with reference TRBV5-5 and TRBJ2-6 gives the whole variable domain DAGVTQSPTHLIKTRGQQVTLRCSPISGHKSVSWYQQVLGQGPQFIFQYYEKEERGRGNFPDRFSARQFPNYSSELNVNALLLGDSALYLCASRLSGANVLTFGAGSRLTVL.

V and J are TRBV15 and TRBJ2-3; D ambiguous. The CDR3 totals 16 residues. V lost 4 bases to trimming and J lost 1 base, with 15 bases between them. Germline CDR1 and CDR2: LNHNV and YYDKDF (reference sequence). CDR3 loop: CATSNDGLVRTDTQYF. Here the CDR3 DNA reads TGTGCCACCAGCAACGATGGGCTTGTCCGCACAGATACGCAGTATTTT.

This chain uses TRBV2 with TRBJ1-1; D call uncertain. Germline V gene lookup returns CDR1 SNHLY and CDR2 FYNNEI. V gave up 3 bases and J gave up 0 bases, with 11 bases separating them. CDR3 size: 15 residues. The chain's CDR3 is CASSDGQTMNTEAFF. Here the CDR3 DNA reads TGTGCCAGCAGTGACGGGCAGACCATGAACACTGAAGCTTTCTTT.

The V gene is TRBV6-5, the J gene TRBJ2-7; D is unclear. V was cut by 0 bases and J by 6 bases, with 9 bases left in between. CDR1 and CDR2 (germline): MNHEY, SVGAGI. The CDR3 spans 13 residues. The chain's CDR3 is CASSYSSPGEQYF. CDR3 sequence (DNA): TGTGCCAGCAGTTACTCGTCCCCGGGCGAGCAGTACTTC.

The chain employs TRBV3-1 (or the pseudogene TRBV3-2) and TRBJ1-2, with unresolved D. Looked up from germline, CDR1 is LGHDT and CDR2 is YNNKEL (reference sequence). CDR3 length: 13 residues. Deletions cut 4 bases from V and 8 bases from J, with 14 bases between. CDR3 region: CASSPQEKGGYTF. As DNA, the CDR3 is TGTGCCAGCAGCCCTCAGGAGAAAGGAGGCTACACCTTC.

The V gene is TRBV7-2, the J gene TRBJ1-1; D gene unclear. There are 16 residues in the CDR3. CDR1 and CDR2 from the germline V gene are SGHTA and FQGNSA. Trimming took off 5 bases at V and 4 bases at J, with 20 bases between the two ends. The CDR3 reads CASSPSRVRSVTEAFF. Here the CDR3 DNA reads TGTGCCAGCAGCCCAAGTAGGGTTAGGAGTGTCACTGAAGCTTTCTTT.

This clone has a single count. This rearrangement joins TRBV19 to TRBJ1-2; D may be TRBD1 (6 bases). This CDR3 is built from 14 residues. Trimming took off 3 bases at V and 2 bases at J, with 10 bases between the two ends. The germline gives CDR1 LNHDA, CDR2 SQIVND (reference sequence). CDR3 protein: CASSIHRENYGYTF. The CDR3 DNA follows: TGTGCCAGTAGTATTCACAGGGAAAACTATGGCTACACCTTC.

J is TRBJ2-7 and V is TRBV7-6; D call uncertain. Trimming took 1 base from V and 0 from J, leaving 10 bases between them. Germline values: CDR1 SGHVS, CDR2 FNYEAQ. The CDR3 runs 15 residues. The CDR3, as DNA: TGTGCCAGCAGCTTAGGTGTGTCAAGCTCCTACGAGCAGTACTTC. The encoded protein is CASSLGVSSSYEQYF. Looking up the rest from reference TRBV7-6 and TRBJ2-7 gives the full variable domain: GAGVSQSPRYKVTKRGQDVALRCDPISGHVSLYWYRQALGQGPEFLTYFNYEAQQDKSGLPNDRFSAERPEGSISTLTIQRTEQRDSAMYRCASSLGVSSSYEQYFGPGTRLTVT.

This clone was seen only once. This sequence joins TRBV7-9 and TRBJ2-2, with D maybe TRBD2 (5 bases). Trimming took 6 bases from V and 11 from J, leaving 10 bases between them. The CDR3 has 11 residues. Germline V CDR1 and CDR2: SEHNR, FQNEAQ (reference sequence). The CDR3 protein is CASRGLAELFF. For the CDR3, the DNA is TGTGCCAGCAGAGGGCTAGCAGAGCTGTTTTTT.

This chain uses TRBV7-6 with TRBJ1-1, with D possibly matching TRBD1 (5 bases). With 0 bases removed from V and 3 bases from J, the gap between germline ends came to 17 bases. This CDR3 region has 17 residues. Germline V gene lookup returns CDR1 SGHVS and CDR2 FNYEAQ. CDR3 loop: CASSLALGGEEDTEAFF. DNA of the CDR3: TGTGCCAGCAGCTTAGCTTTGGGGGGAGAGGAGGACACTGAAGCTTTCTTT.

The CDR3 is CASSHPGGDPYTEAFF. In nucleotides, the CDR3 is TGTGCCAGCAGTCACCCAGGGGGCGATCCGTACACTGAAGCTTTCTTT. This rearrangement joins TRBV14 to TRBJ1-1; 8 bases align to TRBD1. V lost 6 bases and J lost 3; bases outside the gene matches: 12. The CDR3 spans 16 residues. The germline V gene has CDR1 SGHDN and CDR2 FVKESK.

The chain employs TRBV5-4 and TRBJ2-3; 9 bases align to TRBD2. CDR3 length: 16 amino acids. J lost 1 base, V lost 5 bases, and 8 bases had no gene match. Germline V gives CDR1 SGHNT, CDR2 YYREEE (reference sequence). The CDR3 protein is CASSPTASGGTDTQYF. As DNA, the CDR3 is TGTGCCAGCAGTCCCACGGCTAGCGGGGGCACAGATACGCAGTATTTT.

The CDR3: CAWSQGGGVRKNTGELFF. The CDR3 DNA follows: TGTGCCTGGAGTCAGGGGGGTGGCGTAAGGAAGAACACCGGGGAGCTGTTTTTT. The gene calls are TRBV30 and TRBJ2-2; D possibly corresponds to TRBD1 (7 bases). This CDR3 comprises 18 residues. The V gene's germline CDR1 is GTSNPN and CDR2 SVGIG (reference sequence). With 2 bases removed from V and 1 base from J, the gap between germline ends came to 20 bases.

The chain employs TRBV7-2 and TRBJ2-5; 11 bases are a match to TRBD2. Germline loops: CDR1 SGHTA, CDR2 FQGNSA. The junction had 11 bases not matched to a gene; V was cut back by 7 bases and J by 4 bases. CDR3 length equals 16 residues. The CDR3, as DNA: TGTGCCAGCACCCACCCTAGCGGGGGGTTTGCAGAGACCCAGTACTTC. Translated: CASTHPSGGFAETQYF.

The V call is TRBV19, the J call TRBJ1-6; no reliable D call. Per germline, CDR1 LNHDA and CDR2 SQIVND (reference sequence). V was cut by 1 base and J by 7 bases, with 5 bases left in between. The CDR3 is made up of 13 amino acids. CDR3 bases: TGTGCCAGTAGTATAGGGAAGAATTCACCCCTCCACTTT. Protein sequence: CASSIGKNSPLHF. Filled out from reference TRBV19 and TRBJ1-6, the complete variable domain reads DGGITQSPKYLFRKEGQNVTLSCEQNLNHDAMYWYRQDPGQGLRLIYYSQIVNDFQKGDIAEGYSVSREKKESFPLTVTSAQKNPTAFYLCASSIGKNSPLHFGNGTRLTVT.

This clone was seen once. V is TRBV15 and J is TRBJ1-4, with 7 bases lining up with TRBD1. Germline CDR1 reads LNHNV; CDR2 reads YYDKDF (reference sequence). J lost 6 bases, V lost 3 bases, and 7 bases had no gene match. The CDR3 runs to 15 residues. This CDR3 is CATSRPTGRDEKLFF. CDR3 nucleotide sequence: TGTGCCACCAGCAGGCCGACAGGGAGGGATGAAAAACTGTTTTTT.

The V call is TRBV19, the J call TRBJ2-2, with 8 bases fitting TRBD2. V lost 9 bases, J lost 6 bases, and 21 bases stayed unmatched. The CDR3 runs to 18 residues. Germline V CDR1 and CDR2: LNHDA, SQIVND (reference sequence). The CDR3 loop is CASGEDGPSSGEAGELFF. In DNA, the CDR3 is TGTGCCAGCGGAGAAGATGGCCCCAGTAGCGGGGAGGCCGGGGAGCTGTTTTTT.

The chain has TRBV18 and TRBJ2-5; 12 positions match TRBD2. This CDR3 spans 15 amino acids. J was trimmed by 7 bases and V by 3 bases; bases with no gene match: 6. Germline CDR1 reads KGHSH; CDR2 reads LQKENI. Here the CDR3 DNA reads TGTGCCAGCTCACCCGCGGGACTAGCGGGCCCGACCCAGTACTTC. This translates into CASSPAGLAGPTQYF.

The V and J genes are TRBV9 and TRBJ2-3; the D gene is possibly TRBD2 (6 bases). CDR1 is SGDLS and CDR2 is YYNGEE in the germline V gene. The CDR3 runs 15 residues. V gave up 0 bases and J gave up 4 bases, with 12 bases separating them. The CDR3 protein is CASSVVSSGSDTQYF. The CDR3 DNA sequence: TGTGCCAGCAGCGTAGTTAGTAGCGGTTCAGATACGCAGTATTTT.